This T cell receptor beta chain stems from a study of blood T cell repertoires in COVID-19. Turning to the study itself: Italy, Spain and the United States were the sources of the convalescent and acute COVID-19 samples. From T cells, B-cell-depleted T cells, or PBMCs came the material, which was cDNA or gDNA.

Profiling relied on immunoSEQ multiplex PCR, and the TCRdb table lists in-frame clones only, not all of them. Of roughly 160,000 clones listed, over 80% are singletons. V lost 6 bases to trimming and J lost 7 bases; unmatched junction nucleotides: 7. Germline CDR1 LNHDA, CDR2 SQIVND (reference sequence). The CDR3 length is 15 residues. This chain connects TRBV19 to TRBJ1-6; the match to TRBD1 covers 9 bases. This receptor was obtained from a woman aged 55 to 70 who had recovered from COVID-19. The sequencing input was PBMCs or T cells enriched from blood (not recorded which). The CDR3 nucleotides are TGTGCCAGTAGACGGGACAGGGCGGCGAATTCACCCCTCCACTTT. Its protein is CASRRDRAANSPLHF.